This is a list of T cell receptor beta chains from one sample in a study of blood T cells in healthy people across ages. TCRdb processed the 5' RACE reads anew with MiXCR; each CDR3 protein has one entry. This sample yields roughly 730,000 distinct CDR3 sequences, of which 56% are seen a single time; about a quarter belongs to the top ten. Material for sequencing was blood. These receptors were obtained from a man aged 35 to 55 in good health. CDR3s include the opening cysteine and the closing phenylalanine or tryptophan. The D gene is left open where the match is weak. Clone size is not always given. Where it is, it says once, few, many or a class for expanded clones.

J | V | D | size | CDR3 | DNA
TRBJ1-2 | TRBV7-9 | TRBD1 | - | CASSSPGQGEEYYGYTF | TGTGCCAGCAGCTCACCGGGACAGGGTGAGGAGTACTATGGCTACACCTTC
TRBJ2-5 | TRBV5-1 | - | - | CASSFTRSEETQYF | TGCGCCAGCAGCTTTACCCGATCGGAAGAGACCCAGTACTTC
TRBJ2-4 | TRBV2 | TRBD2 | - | CASSDRRLAGVNIQYF | TGTGCCAGCAGTGACCGCCGGCTAGCGGGGGTGAACATTCAGTACTTC
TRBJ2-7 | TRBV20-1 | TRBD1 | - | CSLPGQGAEQYF | TGCAGCTTACCTGGACAGGGGGCCGAGCAGTACTTC
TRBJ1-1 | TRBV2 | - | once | CASSARRPRAEAFF | TGTGCCAGCAGTGCCCGGCGACCCCGGGCTGAAGCTTTCTTT
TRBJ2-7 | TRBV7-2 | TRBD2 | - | CASSPRGGVIYEQYF | TGTGCCAGCAGCCCGCGGGGGGGTGTTATTTACGAGCAGTACTTC
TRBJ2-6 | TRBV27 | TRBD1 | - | CATSRQIGTALGGANVLTF | TGTGCCACCTCACGCCAGATAGGGACAGCCCTCGGTGGGGCCAACGTCCTGACTTTC
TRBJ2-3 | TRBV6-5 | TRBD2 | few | CASSYGFISGGRTDTQYF | TGTGCCAGCAGTTACGGTTTCATTTCGGGAGGCCGCACAGATACGCAGTATTTT
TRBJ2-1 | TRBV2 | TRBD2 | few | CASSSSGRRVNEQFF | TGTGCCAGCAGTTCAAGCGGGAGACGGGTCAATGAGCAGTTCTTC
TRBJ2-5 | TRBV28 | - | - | CAISELGPPAETQYF | TGTGCCATCAGTGAGTTGGGACCCCCGGCAGAGACCCAGTACTTC
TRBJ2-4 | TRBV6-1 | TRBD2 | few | CASSGTSGGLAKNIQYF | TGTGCCAGCAGTGGGACTAGCGGGGGGTTGGCCAAAAACATTCAGTACTTC
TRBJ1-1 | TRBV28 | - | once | CASSLYGGRSTEAFF | TGTGCCAGCAGTTTATACGGGGGGCGCTCTACTGAAGCTTTCTTT
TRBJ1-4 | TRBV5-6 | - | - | CASSLSGAEEKLFF | TGTGCCAGCAGCTTGTCAGGGGCTGAGGAAAAACTGTTTTTT
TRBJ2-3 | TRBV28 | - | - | CASSLRKGKGSPTDTQYF | TGTGCCAGCAGTTTAAGAAAGGGCAAGGGCAGCCCCACAGATACGCAGTATTTT
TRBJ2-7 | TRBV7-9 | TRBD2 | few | CASRGGPSHYEQYF | TGTGCCAGCAGGGGAGGGCCTTCGCACTACGAGCAGTACTTC
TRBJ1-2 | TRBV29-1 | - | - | CSVEDPQINYGYTF | TGCAGCGTTGAAGACCCACAGATTAACTATGGCTACACCTTC
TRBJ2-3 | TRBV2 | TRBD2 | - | CASRGGRGTDTQYF | TGTGCCAGCAGAGGCGGGAGGGGCACAGATACGCAGTATTTT
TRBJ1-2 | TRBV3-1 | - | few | CASSQRGTDVYGYTF | TGTGCCAGCAGCCAACGGGGGACTGACGTCTATGGCTACACCTTC
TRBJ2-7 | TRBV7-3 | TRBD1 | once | CASSLGPTGTTYEQYF | TGTGCCAGCAGCTTAGGACCGACAGGGACAACCTACGAGCAGTACTTC
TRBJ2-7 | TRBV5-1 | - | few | CASSRREAGSYEQYF | TGCGCCAGCAGCCGTAGGGAGGCCGGGTCCTACGAGCAGTACTTC
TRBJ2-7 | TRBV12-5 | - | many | CASGLGQAAGEQYF | TGTGCTAGTGGTTTGGGGCAGGCGGCGGGTGAGCAGTACTTC
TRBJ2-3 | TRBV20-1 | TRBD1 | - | CSARRTGRTDTQYF | TGCAGTGCTAGAAGGACAGGGCGGACAGATACGCAGTATTTT
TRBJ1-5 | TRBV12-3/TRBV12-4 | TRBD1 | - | CASRGQGHQPQHF | TGTGCCAGCAGGGGACAGGGGCATCAGCCCCAGCATTTT
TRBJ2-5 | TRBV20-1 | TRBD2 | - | CSARVEREVQETQYF | TGCAGTGCTAGAGTCGAGCGGGAGGTCCAAGAGACCCAGTACTTC
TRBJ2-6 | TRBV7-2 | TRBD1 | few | CASSFRDAGQGRPGANVLTF | TGTGCCAGCAGCTTCCGCGACGCGGGACAGGGTCGGCCTGGGGCCAACGTCCTGACTTTC
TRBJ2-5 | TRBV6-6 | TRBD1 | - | CASSRGQGDGQETQYF | TGTGCCAGCAGTAGGGGACAGGGGGATGGTCAAGAGACCCAGTACTTC
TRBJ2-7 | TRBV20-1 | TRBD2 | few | CSARESSGAVGQYF | TGCAGTGCTAGAGAATCTAGCGGCGCGGTCGGGCAGTACTTC
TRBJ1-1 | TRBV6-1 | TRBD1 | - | CASSEPPTGDRPYEAFF | TGTGCCAGCAGTGAACCGCCAACTGGGGACAGGCCCTATGAAGCTTTCTTT
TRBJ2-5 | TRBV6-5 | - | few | CASSYTSVRETQYF | TGTGCCAGCAGTTACACATCCGTCAGGGAGACCCAGTACTTC
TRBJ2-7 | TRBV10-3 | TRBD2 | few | CAISESLAGGPGEQYF | TGTGCCATCAGTGAGTCCCTCGCGGGAGGGCCGGGCGAGCAGTACTTC
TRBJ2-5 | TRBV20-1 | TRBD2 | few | CSSGRAGEETQYF | TGCAGTTCGGGACGAGCGGGAGAAGAGACCCAGTACTTC
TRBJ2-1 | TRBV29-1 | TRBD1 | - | CSVLLGDRDNEQFF | TGCAGCGTCCTACTGGGGGACAGGGACAATGAGCAGTTCTTC
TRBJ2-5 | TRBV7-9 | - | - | CASSPPEVAGIKETQYF | TGTGCCAGCAGCCCACCAGAAGTGGCGGGAATCAAAGAGACCCAGTACTTC
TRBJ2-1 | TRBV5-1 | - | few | CASSPGLAPNEQFF | TGCGCCAGCAGCCCGGGCCTAGCTCCCAATGAGCAGTTCTTC
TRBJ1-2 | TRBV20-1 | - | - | CSARDFPPGVENYGYTF | TGCAGTGCTAGAGACTTCCCACCTGGGGTTGAAAACTATGGCTACACCTTC
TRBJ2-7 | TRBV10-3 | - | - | CAISESAGDYEQYF | TGTGCCATCAGTGAGTCCGCCGGGGACTACGAGCAGTACTTC
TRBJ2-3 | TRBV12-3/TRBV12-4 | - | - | CASTPSGGRGTDTQYF | TGTGCCAGCACACCGTCCGGGGGGCGCGGCACAGATACGCAGTATTTT
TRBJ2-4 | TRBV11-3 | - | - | CASSLVRQGRAKNIQYF | TGTGCCAGCAGCTTAGTGAGGCAGGGAAGGGCCAAAAACATTCAGTACTTC
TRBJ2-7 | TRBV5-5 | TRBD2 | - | CASSLGGGALRGLEQYF | TGTGCCAGCAGCTTGGGGGGGGGTGCGCTAAGGGGCCTCGAGCAGTACTTC
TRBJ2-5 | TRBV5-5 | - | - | CASSAGSGRETQYF | TGTGCCAGCAGCGCCGGTTCCGGGCGGGAGACCCAGTACTTC
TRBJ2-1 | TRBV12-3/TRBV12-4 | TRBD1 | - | CASRTGQGYYNEQFF | TGTGCCAGCAGGACGGGACAGGGCTATTACAATGAGCAGTTCTTC
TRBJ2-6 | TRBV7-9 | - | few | CASSLAGTPGANVLTF | TGTGCCAGCAGTTTGGCCGGGACTCCTGGGGCCAACGTCCTGACTTTC
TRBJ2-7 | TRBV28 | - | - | CASSLSQGQYEQYF | TGTGCCAGCAGTTTAAGCCAGGGGCAGTACGAGCAGTACTTC
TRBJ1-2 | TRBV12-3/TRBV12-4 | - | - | CASSITEPETYGYTF | TGTGCCAGCAGTATCACAGAACCTGAAACCTATGGCTACACCTTC
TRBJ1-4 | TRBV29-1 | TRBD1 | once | CSAMTGMNEKLFF | TGCAGCGCAATGACAGGGATGAATGAAAAACTGTTTTTT
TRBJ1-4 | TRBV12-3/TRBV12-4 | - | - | CASSNLSPNEKLFF | TGTGCCTCCTCTAACCTCAGCCCAAATGAAAAACTGTTTTTT
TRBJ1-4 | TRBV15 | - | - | CATSGWRDNEKLFF | TGTGCCACCAGCGGATGGAGGGATAATGAAAAACTGTTTTTT
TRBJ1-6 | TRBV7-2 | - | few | CASSLKGSESSPLHF | TGTGCCAGCAGCTTAAAGGGGTCTGAGAGTTCACCCCTCCACTTT
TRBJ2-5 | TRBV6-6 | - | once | CASSYASGQETQYF | TGTGCCAGCAGTTATGCGTCAGGGCAAGAGACCCAGTACTTC
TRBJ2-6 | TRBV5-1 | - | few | CASSLAAITGSSGANVLTF | TGCGCCAGCAGTCTTGCAGCCATTACGGGAAGTTCTGGGGCCAACGTCCTGACTTTC
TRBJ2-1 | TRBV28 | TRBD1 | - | CASSRTGLGEQFF | TGTGCCAGCAGTCGGACAGGGCTTGGTGAGCAGTTCTTC
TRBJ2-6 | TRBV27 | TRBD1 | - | CASSKGTGSGANVLTF | TGTGCCAGCAGTAAAGGGACAGGGTCCGGGGCCAACGTCCTGACTTTC
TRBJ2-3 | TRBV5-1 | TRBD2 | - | CASSWTSGGAQSTQYF | TGCGCCAGCAGCTGGACTAGCGGGGGGGCACAAAGCACGCAGTATTTT
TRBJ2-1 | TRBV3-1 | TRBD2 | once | CASSQIPVAGGNEQFF | TGTGCCAGCAGCCAAATCCCGGTAGCGGGGGGCAATGAGCAGTTCTTC
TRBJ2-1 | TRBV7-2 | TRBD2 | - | CASSLVWGGDGPYNEQFF | TGTGCCAGCAGCTTAGTATGGGGGGGGGACGGACCCTACAATGAGCAGTTCTTC
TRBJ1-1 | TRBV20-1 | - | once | CSATLRENTEAFF | TGCAGTGCGACACTGAGGGAGAACACTGAAGCTTTCTTT